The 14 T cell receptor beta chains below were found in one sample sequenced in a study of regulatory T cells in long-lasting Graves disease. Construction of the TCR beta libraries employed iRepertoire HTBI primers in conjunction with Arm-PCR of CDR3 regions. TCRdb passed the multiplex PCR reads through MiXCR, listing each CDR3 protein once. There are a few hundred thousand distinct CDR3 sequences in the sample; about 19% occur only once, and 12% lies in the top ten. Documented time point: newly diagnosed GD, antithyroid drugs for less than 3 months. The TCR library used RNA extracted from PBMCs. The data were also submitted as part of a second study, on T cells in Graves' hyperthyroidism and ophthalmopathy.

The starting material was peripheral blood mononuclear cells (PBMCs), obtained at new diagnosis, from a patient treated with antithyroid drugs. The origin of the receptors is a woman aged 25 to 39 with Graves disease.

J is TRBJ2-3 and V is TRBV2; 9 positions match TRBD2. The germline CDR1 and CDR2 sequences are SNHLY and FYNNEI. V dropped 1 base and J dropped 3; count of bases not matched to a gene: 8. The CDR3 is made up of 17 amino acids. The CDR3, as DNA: TGTGCCAGCAGTGAAGGTACCCTAGCGGGGCTTACAGATACGCAGTATTTT. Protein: CASSEGTLAGLTDTQYF.

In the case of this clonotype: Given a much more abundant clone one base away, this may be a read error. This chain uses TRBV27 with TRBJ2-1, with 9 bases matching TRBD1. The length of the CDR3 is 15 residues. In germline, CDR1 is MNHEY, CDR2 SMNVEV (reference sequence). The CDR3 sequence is CASSSGQGWGNERFF. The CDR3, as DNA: TGTGCCAGCAGTTCGGGACAGGGATGGGGGAATGAGCGGTTCTTC.

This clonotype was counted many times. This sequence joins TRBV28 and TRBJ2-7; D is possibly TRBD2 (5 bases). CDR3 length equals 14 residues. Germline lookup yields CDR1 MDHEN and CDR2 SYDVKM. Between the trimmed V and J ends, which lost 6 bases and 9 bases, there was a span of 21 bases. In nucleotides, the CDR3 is TGTGCCAGCAGCCCACGAGGGCTCCGAGAACGGCAGTACTTC. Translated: CASSPRGLRERQYF.

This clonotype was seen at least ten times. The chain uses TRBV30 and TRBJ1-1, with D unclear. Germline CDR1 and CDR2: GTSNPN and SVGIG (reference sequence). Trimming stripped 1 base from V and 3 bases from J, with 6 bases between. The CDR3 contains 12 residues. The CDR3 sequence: CAWSAAYTEAFF. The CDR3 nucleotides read TGTGCCTGGAGTGCAGCCTACACTGAAGCTTTCTTT. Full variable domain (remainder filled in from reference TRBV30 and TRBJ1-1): SQTIHQWPATLVQPVGSPLSLECTVEGTSNPNLYWYRQAAGRGLQLLFYSVGIGQISSEVPQNLSASRPQDRQFILSSKKLLLSDSGFYLCAWSAAYTEAFFGQGTRLTVV.

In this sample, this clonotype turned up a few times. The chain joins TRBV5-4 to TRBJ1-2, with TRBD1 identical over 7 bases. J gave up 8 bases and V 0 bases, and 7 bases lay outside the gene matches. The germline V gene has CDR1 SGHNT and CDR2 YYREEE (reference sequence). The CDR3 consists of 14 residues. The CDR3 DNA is TGTGCCAGCAGCTTGGAAGGGGACAGCCAGGGCTACACCTTC. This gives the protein CASSLEGDSQGYTF.

The CDR3 region is CASRAGVTDTQYF. The CDR3 coding sequence is TGTGCCAGCAGAGCGGGAGTGACAGATACGCAGTATTTT. The rearrangement joins TRBV2 to TRBJ2-3; TRBD2 agrees at 8 bases. CDR1 is SNHLY and CDR2 is FYNNEI in the germline V gene. The CDR3 covers 13 residues. V lost 6 bases, J lost 3 bases, and 2 bases stayed unmatched.

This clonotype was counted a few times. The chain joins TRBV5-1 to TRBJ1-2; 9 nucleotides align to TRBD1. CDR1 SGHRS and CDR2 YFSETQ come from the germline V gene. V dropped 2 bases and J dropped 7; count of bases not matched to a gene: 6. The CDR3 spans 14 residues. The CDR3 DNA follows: TGCGCCAGCAGCTTAGAAGGACAGGGGTTTGGCTACACCTTC. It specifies CASSLEGQGFGYTF.

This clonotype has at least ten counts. The CDR3: CASSIDTGFTEAFF. The CDR3 DNA is TGTGCCAGTAGTATAGACACAGGGTTCACTGAAGCTTTCTTT. This chain joins TRBV19 and TRBJ1-1; TRBD1 might be the D (6 bases). The germline gives CDR1 LNHDA, CDR2 SQIVND (reference sequence). The CDR3 has 14 amino acids. Between the trimmed V and J ends, which lost 0 bases and 4 bases, there was a span of 9 bases.

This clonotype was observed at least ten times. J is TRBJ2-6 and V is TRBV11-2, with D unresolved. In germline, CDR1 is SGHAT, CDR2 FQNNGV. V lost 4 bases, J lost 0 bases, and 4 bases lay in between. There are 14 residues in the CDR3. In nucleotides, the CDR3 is TGTGCCAGCAGCTCCCTCTCTGGGGCCAACGTCCTGACTTTC. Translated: CASSSLSGANVLTF.

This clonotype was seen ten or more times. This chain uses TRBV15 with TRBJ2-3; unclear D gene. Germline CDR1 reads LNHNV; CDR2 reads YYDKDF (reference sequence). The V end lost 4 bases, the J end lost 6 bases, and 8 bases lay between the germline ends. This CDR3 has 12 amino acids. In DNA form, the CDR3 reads TGTGCCACCAGCACGACCGGGGATACGCAGTATTTT. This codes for CATSTTGDTQYF.

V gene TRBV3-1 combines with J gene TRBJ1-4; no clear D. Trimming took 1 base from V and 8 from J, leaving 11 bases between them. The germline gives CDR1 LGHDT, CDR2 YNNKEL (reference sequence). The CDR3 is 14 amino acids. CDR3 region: CASSQAFRNEKLFF. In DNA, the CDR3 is TGTGCCAGCAGCCAAGCTTTTCGTAACGAAAAACTGTTTTTT. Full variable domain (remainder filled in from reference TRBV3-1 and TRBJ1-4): DTAVSQTPKYLVTQMGNDKSIKCEQNLGHDTMYWYKQDSKKFLKIMFSYNNKELIINETVPNRFSPKSPDKAHLNLHINSLELGDSAVYFCASSQAFRNEKLFFGSGTQLSVL.

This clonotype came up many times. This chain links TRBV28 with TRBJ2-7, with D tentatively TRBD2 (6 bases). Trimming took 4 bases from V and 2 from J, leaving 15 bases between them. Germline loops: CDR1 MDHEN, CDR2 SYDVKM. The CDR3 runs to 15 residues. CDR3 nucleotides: TGTGCCAGCAGTTCCCCTGGGGCGGGGACCTACGAGCAGTACTTC. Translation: CASSSPGAGTYEQYF.

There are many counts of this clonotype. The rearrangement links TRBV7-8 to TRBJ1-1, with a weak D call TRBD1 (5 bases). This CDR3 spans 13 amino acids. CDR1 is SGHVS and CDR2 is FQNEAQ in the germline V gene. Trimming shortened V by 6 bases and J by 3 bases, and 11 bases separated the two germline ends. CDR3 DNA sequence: TGTGCCAGCAGTCTGGGGGTGGACACTGAAGCTTTCTTT. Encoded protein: CASSLGVDTEAFF.

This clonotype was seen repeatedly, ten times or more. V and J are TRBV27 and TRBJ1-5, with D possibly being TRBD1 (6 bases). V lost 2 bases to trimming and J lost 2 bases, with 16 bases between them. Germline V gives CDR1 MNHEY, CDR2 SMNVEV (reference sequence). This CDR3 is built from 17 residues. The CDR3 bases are TGTGCCAGCAGTTTACAGGGGAACAGGGCGGGCAATCAGCCCCAGCATTTT. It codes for CASSLQGNRAGNQPQHF.